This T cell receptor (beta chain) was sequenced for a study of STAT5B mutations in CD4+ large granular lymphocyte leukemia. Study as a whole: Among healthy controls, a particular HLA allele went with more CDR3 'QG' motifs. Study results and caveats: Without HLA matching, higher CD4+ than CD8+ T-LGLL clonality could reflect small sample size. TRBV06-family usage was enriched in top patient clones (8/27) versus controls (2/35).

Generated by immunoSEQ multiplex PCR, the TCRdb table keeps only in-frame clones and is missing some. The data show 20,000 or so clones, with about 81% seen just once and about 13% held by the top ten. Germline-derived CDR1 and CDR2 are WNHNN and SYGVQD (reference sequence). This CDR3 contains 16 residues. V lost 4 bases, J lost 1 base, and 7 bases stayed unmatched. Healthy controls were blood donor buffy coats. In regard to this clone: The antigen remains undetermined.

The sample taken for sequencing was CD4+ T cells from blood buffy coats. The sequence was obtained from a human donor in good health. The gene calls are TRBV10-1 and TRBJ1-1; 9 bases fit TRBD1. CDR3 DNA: TGCGCCAGCAGTGCGGACAGGGGAGGGAAGAACACTGAAGCTTTCTTT. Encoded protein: CASSADRGGKNTEAFF.